Listed here are 2 T cell receptor beta chains from one sample, sequenced in a study of blood T cell repertoires in COVID-19. Repertoires were generated with immunoSEQ multiplex PCR, while TCRdb's copy carries only in-frame clones and drops some. The sample includes 100,000 to 150,000 clones, 90% seen only once; the top ten take 3.8%. Material: peripheral blood. The receptors derive from a woman aged 55-69 years with COVID-19, enrolled during active disease.

This chain links TRBV21-1 with TRBJ2-2; the table's TRBD1 call for D was not verified on the DNA. TRBV21-1 is annotated as a pseudogene. The CDR3 spans 14 residues. In DNA form, the CDR3 reads TGTGCCAGCAGCGAATCAGTCAACACCGGGGAGCTGTTTTTT. This sequence encodes CASSESVNTGELFF.

The V gene is TRBV2, the J gene TRBJ1-1; maybe TRBD1 (6 bases). Trimming cost V 6 bases and J 6 bases, with 11 bases left between them. Looked up from germline, CDR1 is SNHLY and CDR2 is FYNNEI. This CDR3 has 12 amino acids. CDR3 bases: TGTGCCAGCAGCCTACAGGGTCCTGAAGCTTTCTTT. Its protein product is CASSLQGPEAFF.